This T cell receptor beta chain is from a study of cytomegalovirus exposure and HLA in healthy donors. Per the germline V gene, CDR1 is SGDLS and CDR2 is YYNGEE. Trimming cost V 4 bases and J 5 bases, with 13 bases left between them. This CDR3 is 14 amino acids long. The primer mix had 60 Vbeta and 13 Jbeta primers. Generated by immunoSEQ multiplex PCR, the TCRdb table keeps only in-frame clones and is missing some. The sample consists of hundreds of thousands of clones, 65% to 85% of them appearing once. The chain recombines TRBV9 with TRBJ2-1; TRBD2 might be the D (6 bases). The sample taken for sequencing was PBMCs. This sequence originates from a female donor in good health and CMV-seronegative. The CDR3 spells CASSSRGYDNEQFF. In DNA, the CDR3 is TGTGCCAGCAGCTCCCGGGGGTACGACAATGAGCAGTTCTTC.